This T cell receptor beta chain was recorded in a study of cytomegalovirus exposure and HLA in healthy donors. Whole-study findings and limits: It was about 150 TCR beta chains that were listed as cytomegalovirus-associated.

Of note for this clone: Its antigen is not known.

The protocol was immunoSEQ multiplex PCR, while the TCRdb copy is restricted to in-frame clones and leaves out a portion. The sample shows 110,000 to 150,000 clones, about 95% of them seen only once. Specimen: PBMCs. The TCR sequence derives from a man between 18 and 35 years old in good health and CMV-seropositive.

The chain's CDR3 is CASSFGTGVGNEQFF. As DNA, the CDR3 is TGTGCCAGCAGCTTTGGGACAGGGGTGGGGAATGAGCAGTTCTTC. The gene calls are TRBV7-6 and TRBJ2-1; 10 positions agree with TRBD1. The CDR3 loop spans 15 amino acids. Looked up from germline, CDR1 is SGHVS and CDR2 is FNYEAQ. The V segment lost 3 bases and the J segment 7 bases; nucleotides outside the gene matches: 6.